This T cell receptor beta chain was recovered during a study of identical twins. Study-wide points: Sequences that were out-of-frame, alpha and twin-shared displayed an excess of low generation probability.

Trimming stripped 7 bases from V and 2 bases from J, with 17 bases between. CDR3 length: 14 residues. CDR1 SQVTM and CDR2 ANQGSEA come from the germline V gene. This clonotype was detected many times. No antigen is known for it. Each CDR3 protein gets one entry after TCRdb re-called the 5' RACE reads with MiXCR. The data contain some 690,000 distinct CDR3 sequences, 20% to 25% of them singletons. These records were also assigned to another study, of T cells expressing NK-cell markers. As that study records: The CD3+CD56-NKG2C+ fraction of a handful of donors was likewise dominated by these clonotypes.

Sequences were obtained from PBMCs. The receptor was isolated from a woman aged 18-30 years in good health. The chain recombines TRBV29-1 with TRBJ1-1; maybe TRBD1 (6 bases). The DNA of the CDR3 is TGCAGCGCAAACTCCGGGACAACTAACACTGAAGCTTTCTTT. Its translation: CSANSGTTNTEAFF.